This T cell receptor beta chain was captured by sequencing in a study of T-cell reconstitution after alpha-beta-depleted transplantation in children. With regard to this clonotype: The antigen is unknown.

TCRbeta library preparation incorporated unique molecular identifiers. TCRdb independently ran MiXCR on the PCR reads; one entry per CDR3 protein. The data contain approximately 490,000 distinct CDR3 sequences, over 9.5% of them singletons. This CDR3 comprises 17 residues. Germline trimming cut 3 bases from V and 5 bases from J; bases unmatched to any gene: 9. Germline V lookup: CDR1 MNHEY, CDR2 SVGEGT. Study-wide results and caveats: It was surviving recipient T cells and thymic progenitors that gave some patients high TCRbeta diversity at day 60. Newly produced T cells mostly provided counts and TCRbeta diversity after one year, as hyperexpanded clones declined. In patients about two months after transplant, alpha-beta T cells reportedly arose from several hundred expanded graft clones.

The sequence came from a child aged 2 to 15 with inherited bone marrow failure, due to receive a stem cell transplant. This specimen was PBMCs, taken before TCRalphabeta/CD19-depleted stem cell transplant. The chain employs TRBV6-2 or TRBV6-3 and TRBJ2-2; 10 bases match TRBD2. The CDR3 DNA follows: TGTGCCAGCAGTTATATTACCCTAGCGGGAGTTACCGGGGAGCTGTTTTTT. The encoded protein is CASSYITLAGVTGELFF.